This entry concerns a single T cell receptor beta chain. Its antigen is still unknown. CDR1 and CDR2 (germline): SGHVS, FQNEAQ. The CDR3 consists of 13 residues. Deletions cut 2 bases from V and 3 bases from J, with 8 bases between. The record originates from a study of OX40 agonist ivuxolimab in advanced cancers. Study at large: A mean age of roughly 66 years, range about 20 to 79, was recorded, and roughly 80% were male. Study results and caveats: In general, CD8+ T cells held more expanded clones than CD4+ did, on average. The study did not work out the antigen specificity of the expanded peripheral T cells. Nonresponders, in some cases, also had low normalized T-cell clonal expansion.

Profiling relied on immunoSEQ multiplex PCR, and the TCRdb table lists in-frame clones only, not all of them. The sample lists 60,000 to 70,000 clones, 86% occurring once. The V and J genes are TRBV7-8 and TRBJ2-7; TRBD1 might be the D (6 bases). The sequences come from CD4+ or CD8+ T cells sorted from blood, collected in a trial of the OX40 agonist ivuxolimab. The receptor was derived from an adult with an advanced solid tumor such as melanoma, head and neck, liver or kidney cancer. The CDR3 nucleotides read TGTGCCAGCAGCTTATCGACAGGCTACGAGCAGTACTTC. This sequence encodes CASSLSTGYEQYF.